The clone carrying this TCR beta chain was seen ten or more times. Its antigen is not known. The sample belongs to a study of CD8+CD57+ T cells in acquired aplastic anemia. Turning to the study itself: The mean DNA yield obtained from sorted CD4+ and CD8+ cells came to 3 to 3.5 ug. Healthy donor CD4+ cell samples had a mean of roughly 9.8 million reads. Study-wide results and caveats: No significant difference in CD8+ Simpson's diversity was found between patients and controls. Patients and controls shared 25 to 30 CD8+ CDR3 sequences, highly expressed in patients.

Profiling that covered TCR beta VDJ and CDR3 relied on genomic DNA as its template. Via MiXCR, TCRdb re-called the reads, giving one row per CDR3 protein. The sample shows about 190,000 distinct CDR3 sequences, approximately 52% of them seen only once. The sequence came from a human donor in good health, serving as a control. Sequenced material: sorted CD4+, CD8+, or CD8+CD57+ T cells (not recorded which) from PBMCs.

This chain's CDR3 is CSARDQARAVNYGYTF. Here the CDR3 DNA reads TGCAGTGCTAGAGACCAGGCCCGAGCCGTTAACTATGGCTACACCTTC. The genes are TRBV20-1 and TRBJ1-2, with D hard to call. The CDR3 runs to 16 residues. With 0 bases removed from V and 1 base from J, the gap between germline ends came to 15 bases. Germline V gene sequence: CDR1 DFQATT, CDR2 SNEGSKA (reference sequence).